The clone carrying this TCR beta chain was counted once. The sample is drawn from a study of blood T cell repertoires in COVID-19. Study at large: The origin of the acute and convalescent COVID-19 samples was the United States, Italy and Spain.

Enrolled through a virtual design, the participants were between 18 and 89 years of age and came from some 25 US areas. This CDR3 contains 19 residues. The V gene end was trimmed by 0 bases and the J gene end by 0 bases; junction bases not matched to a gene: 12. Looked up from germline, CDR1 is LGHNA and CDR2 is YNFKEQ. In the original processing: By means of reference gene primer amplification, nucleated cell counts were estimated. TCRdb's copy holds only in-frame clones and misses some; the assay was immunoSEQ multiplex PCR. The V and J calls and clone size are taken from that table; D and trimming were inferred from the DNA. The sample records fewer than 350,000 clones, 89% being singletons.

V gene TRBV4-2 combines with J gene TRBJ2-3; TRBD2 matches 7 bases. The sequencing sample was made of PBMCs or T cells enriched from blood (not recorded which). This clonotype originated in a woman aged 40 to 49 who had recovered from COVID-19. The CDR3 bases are TGTGCCAGCAGCCAAGAAGGGTGGGGACTAAGCGGGAGCACAGATACGCAGTATTTT. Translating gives CASSQEGWGLSGSTDTQYF.